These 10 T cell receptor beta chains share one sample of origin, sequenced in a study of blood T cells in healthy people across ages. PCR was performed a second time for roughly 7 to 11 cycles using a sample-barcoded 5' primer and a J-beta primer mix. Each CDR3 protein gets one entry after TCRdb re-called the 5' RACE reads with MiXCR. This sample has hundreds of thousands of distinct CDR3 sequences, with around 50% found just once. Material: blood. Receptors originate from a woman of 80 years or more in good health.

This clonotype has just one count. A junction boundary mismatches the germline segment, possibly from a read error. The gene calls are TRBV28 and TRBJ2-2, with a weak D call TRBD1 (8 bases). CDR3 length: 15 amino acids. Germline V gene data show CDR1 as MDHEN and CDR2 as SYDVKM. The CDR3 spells CASSPRTGRAGELFF. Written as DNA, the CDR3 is TGTGCCAGCAGTCCGCGGACAGGGAGGGCCGGGGAGTTGTTTTTT.

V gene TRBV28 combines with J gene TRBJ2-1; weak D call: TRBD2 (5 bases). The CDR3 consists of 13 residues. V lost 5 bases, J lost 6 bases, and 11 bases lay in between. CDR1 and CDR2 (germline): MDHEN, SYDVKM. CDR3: CASSVGLGNEQFF. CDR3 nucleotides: TGTGCCAGCAGTGTAGGACTCGGCAATGAGCAGTTCTTC.

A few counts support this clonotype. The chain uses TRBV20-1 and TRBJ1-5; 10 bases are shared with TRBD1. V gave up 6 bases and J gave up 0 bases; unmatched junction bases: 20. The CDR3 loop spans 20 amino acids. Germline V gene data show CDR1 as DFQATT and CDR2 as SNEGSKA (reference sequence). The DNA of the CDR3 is TGCAGTGCCCGACGACAGGGGGCTGGGCGCTTAGTTTATAGCAATCAGCCCCAGCATTTT. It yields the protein CSARRQGAGRLVYSNQPQHF.

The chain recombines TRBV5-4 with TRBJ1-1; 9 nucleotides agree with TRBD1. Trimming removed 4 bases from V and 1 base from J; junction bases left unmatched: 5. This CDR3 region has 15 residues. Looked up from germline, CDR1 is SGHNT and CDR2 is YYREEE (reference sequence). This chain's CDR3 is CASSPTGQGNTEAFF. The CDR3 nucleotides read TGTGCCAGCAGCCCGACGGGACAGGGGAACACTGAAGCTTTCTTT.

The CDR3 nucleotides read TGTGCCAGCTCGTATGGCGGGACAGCGACCTACGAGCAGTACTTC. This translates into CASSYGGTATYEQYF. This sequence joins TRBV13 and TRBJ2-7; D is possibly TRBD1 (7 bases). Germline V gene data show CDR1 as PRHDT and CDR2 as FYEKMQ (reference sequence). V lost 8 bases and J lost 2, with 19 bases in between. The CDR3 runs to 15 residues.

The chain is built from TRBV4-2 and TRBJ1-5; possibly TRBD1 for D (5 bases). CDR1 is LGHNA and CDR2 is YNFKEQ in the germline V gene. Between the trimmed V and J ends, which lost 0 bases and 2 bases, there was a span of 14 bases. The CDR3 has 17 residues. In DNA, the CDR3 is TGTGCCAGCAGCCAAGACCCCCAAGGGGCTGGCAATCAGCCCCAGCATTTT. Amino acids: CASSQDPQGAGNQPQHF.

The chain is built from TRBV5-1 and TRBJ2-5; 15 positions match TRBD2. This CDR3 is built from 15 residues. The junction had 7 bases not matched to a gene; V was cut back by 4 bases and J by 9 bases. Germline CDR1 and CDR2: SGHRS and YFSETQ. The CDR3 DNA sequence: TGCGCCAGCAGCCCCTGGACTAGCGGGAGGGGTGCCCAGTACTTC. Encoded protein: CASSPWTSGRGAQYF.

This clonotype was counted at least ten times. The DNA of the CDR3 is TGTGCCAGCAGGGACACGCGTGACTATGGCTACACCTTC. It translates to CASRDTRDYGYTF. The chain is built from TRBV28 and TRBJ1-2; possibly TRBD1 for D (5 bases). Germline V gene sequence: CDR1 MDHEN, CDR2 SYDVKM. Deletions cut 6 bases from V and 3 bases from J, with 11 bases between. The CDR3 consists of 13 residues.

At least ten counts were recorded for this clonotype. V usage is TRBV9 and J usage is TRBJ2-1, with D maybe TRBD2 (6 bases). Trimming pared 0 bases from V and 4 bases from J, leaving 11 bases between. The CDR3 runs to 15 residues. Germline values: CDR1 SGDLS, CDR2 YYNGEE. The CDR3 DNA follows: TGTGCCAGCAGCGTAGAACGGGGAGGATACAATGAGCAGTTCTTC. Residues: CASSVERGGYNEQFF.

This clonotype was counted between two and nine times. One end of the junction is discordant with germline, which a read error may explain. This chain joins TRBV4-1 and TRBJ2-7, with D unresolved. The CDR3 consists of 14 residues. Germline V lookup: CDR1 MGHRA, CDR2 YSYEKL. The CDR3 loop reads CASSQQYPRNEQYF. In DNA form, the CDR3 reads TGCGCTAGCAGCCAACAATACCCGAGGAATGAGCAGTACTTC.